These 23 T cell receptor beta chains were sequenced from one sample in a study of response to subunit inactivated influenza vaccine. TCRdb used MiXCR to reprocess the RT-PCR reads, holding one entry per CDR3 protein. This repertoire shows about 500,000 distinct CDR3 sequences, approximately 15% found once; its top ten account for 2.5% to 3.5%. Sequenced here: CD4+ T cells sorted from PBMCs, sampled about 24 months after vaccination. These receptors came from a man in his fifties or sixties who received an inactivated influenza vaccine.

CDR3 protein: CSARAAEKLFF. CDR3 bases: TGCAGTGCTAGAGCAGCCGAAAAACTGTTTTTT. This chain uses TRBV20-1 with TRBJ1-4, with D uncertain. Germline values: CDR1 DFQATT, CDR2 SNEGSKA (reference sequence). Trimming took 1 base from V and 8 from J, leaving 5 bases between them. There are 11 residues in the CDR3.

V is TRBV3-1 and J is TRBJ2-2; 7 bases match TRBD2. V lost 5 bases to trimming and J lost 6 bases; unmatched junction nucleotides: 3. CDR1 is LGHDT, CDR2 YNNKEL, per germline (reference sequence). The CDR3 length is 13 residues. The CDR3 spells CASSEGRAGELFF. The CDR3 nucleotides are TGTGCCAGCAGCGAGGGGAGGGCCGGGGAGCTGTTTTTT.

This clonotype was counted many times. The chain carries TRBV12-3 or TRBV12-4 and TRBJ1-2; D call uncertain. Between the trimmed V and J ends, which lost 3 bases and 2 bases, there was a span of 7 bases. This CDR3 is 13 amino acids long. CDR3 protein: CASSFVGNYGYTF. The CDR3 coding sequence is TGTGCCAGCAGTTTCGTTGGGAACTATGGCTACACCTTC.

This clonotype was recorded only once. V usage is TRBV18 and J usage is TRBJ2-5, with 9 bases identical to TRBD2. The V gene's germline CDR1 is KGHSH and CDR2 LQKENI. Unmatched junction bases numbered 4, after V lost 2 bases and J lost 0 bases. The CDR3 extends over 16 amino acids. The CDR3 bases are TGTGCCAGCTCACCAATGCCTAGCGGGAACCAAGAGACCCAGTACTTC. It specifies CASSPMPSGNQETQYF.

This clonotype was counted a few times. The chain joins TRBV28 to TRBJ2-5, with a possible D match to TRBD1 (5 bases). The germline V gene encodes CDR1 MDHEN and CDR2 SYDVKM. V lost 8 bases and J lost 4, with 17 bases in between. This CDR3 has 14 amino acids. The CDR3 sequence is CASGIPGAIETQYF. The DNA of the CDR3 is TGTGCCAGCGGTATCCCTGGGGCTATAGAGACCCAGTACTTC.

Only a few counts were recorded for this clonotype. The chain is built from TRBV7-9 and TRBJ2-3; D perhaps matches TRBD2 (5 bases). This CDR3 comprises 14 residues. Trimming took 2 bases from V and 3 from J, leaving 9 bases between them. CDR1 SEHNR and CDR2 FQNEAQ come from the germline V gene (reference sequence). As DNA, the CDR3 is TGTGCCAGCAGCTTAAACCTAGCTACAGATACGCAGTATTTT. It specifies CASSLNLATDTQYF.

This clonotype was detected only a few times. This chain links TRBV2 with TRBJ2-7; possible D gene TRBD1, 6 bases. Germline CDR1 is SNHLY and CDR2 is FYNNEI. The CDR3 has 14 amino acids. Trimming shortened V by 2 bases and J by 0 bases, and 8 bases separated the two germline ends. The DNA of the CDR3 is TGTGCCAGCAGTGAACAGGGGATCTCCTACGAGCAGTACTTC. Its protein is CASSEQGISYEQYF.

The rearrangement joins TRBV10-3 to TRBJ1-1; no clear D. The ends were cut back, 6 bases at V and 3 bases at J, with 14 bases in the middle. The germline V gene has CDR1 ENHRY and CDR2 SYGVKD. The CDR3 loop spans 14 amino acids. CDR3: CAIRLDTEYTEAFF. The CDR3 DNA reads as TGTGCCATCAGGTTAGACACCGAGTACACTGAAGCTTTCTTT.

This clonotype has a handful of counts. The chain uses TRBV9 and TRBJ2-1, with D unresolved. CDR1 and CDR2 from the germline V gene are SGDLS and YYNGEE. The CDR3 has 12 amino acids. The germline V and J ends were trimmed by 4 bases and 7 bases, with 9 bases remaining between them. The CDR3 loop is CASSRERNEQFF. In DNA, the CDR3 is TGTGCCAGCAGCCGTGAGAGGAATGAGCAGTTCTTC.

This clonotype was found a few times. The chain couples TRBV20-1 to TRBJ1-5; no reliable D call. This CDR3 is 14 amino acids long. Germline V gene lookup returns CDR1 DFQATT and CDR2 SNEGSKA (reference sequence). Deletions cut 2 bases from V and 4 bases from J, with 12 bases between. CDR3: CSARSPLGNQPQHF. The CDR3 DNA sequence: TGCAGTGCTAGATCCCCCCTAGGAAATCAGCCCCAGCATTTT.

This chain joins TRBV7-3 and TRBJ1-2; D perhaps matches TRBD1 (5 bases). V lost 6 bases and J lost 4, with 12 bases in between. There are 13 residues in the CDR3. Germline assignment: CDR1 SGHTA and CDR2 FQGTGA. The chain's CDR3 is CASSPRDGYGYTF. DNA of the CDR3: TGTGCCAGCAGTCCCCGGGACGGCTATGGCTACACCTTC. Combining the CDR3 with reference TRBV7-3 and TRBJ1-2 gives the whole variable domain GAGVSQTPSNKVTEKGKYVELRCDPISGHTALYWYRQSLGQGPEFLIYFQGTGAADDSGLPNDRFFAVRPEGSVSTLKIQRTERGDSAVYLCASSPRDGYGYTFGSGTRLTVV.

This clonotype was seen more than once but under ten times. This chain links TRBV18 with TRBJ1-2; D perhaps matches TRBD1 (5 bases). This CDR3 has 14 amino acids. Per the germline V gene, CDR1 is KGHSH and CDR2 is LQKENI. Trimming took 2 bases from V and 1 from J, leaving 8 bases between them. The CDR3: CASSPDRVNYGYTF. CDR3 coding DNA: TGTGCCAGCTCACCAGACAGAGTTAACTATGGCTACACCTTC.

Comment on this clonotype: The junction differs from germline at one of its ends, possibly a read error. J is TRBJ2-3 and V is TRBV25-1; D uncertain. Germline V gene lookup returns CDR1 MGHDK and CDR2 SYGVNS. This CDR3 contains 10 residues. The CDR3 is CASGDTTQYF. The CDR3 coding sequence is TGTGCCAGCGGTGACACGACGCAGTATTTT.

The chain combines TRBV9 with TRBJ2-4; D not resolved. CDR1 is SGDLS, CDR2 YYNGEE, per germline. CDR3 size: 16 residues. The germline V and J ends were trimmed by 2 bases and 0 bases, with 12 bases remaining between them. The CDR3 region has the DNA TGTGCCAGCAGCGTTGGCAGTGGTCTAGCCAAAAACATTCAGTACTTC. Translated, it gives CASSVGSGLAKNIQYF.

This clonotype was picked up a small number of times. The chain joins TRBV9 to TRBJ1-4; TRBD1 aligns across 8 bases. This CDR3 region has 15 residues. V dropped 4 bases and J dropped 2; count of bases not matched to a gene: 4. CDR1 SGDLS and CDR2 YYNGEE come from the germline V gene. Here the CDR3 reads CASSTQGATNEKLFF. For the CDR3, the DNA is TGTGCCAGCAGCACCCAGGGGGCGACTAATGAAAAACTGTTTTTT. The full variable domain, its missing parts supplied by reference TRBV9 and TRBJ1-4, is DSGVTQTPKHLITATGQRVTLRCSPRSGDLSVYWYQQSLDQGLQFLIQYYNGEERAKGNILERFSAQQFPDLHSELNLSSLELGDSALYFCASSTQGATNEKLFFGSGTQLSVL.

This clonotype was detected many times. This chain joins TRBV10-2 and TRBJ2-3; D is unclear. V was cut by 9 bases and J by 0 bases, with 19 bases left in between. This CDR3 has 16 residues. Germline-derived CDR1 and CDR2 are WSHSY and SAAADI. This CDR3 reads CASTMAQKPSTDTQYF. The CDR3 nucleotides are TGCGCCAGTACAATGGCCCAGAAACCTAGCACAGATACGCAGTATTTT.

The rearrangement joins TRBV7-8 to TRBJ2-1; D unclear. Germline CDR1 and CDR2: SGHVS and FQNEAQ. V was shortened by 5 bases and J by 5 bases, with 10 bases between the two germline ends. The CDR3 sequence is 13 residues long. The CDR3 spells CASSTNLNNEQFF. The CDR3 DNA sequence: TGTGCCAGCAGCACGAACCTTAACAATGAGCAGTTCTTC. Using reference TRBV7-8 and TRBJ2-1 for the parts outside the CDR3, the full variable domain is GAGVSQSPRYKVAKRGQDVALRCDPISGHVSLFWYQQALGQGPEFLTYFQNEAQLDKSGLPSDRFFAERPEGSVSTLKIQRTQQEDSAVYLCASSTNLNNEQFFGPGTRLTVL.

In this sample, this clonotype turned up a few times. The rearrangement uses TRBV7-2 and TRBJ2-7; 8 positions match TRBD2. Unmatched junction bases numbered 6, after V lost 5 bases and J lost 3 bases. The germline V gene has CDR1 SGHTA and CDR2 FQGNSA. The CDR3 length is 14 residues. The CDR3 is CASSDLSGIYEQYF. The CDR3 DNA reads as TGTGCCAGCAGCGACCTTAGCGGGATCTACGAGCAGTACTTC.

This clonotype appeared many times. The genes are TRBV9 and TRBJ2-5, with D maybe TRBD2 (6 bases). The CDR3 spans 16 residues. In germline, CDR1 is SGDLS, CDR2 YYNGEE. V dropped 5 bases and J dropped 5 bases, with 22 bases sitting between them. In DNA form, the CDR3 reads TGTGCCAGCAGTATCTTAGGAGGGCTGCCAGGGGAGACCCAGTACTTC. Encoded protein: CASSILGGLPGETQYF.

This clonotype was observed a handful of times. The rearrangement uses TRBV29-1 and TRBJ2-7, with 7 nucleotides matching TRBD2. Germline loops: CDR1 SQVTM, CDR2 ANQGSEA. J was trimmed by 2 bases and V by 6 bases; bases with no gene match: 4. This CDR3 has 12 amino acids. CDR3 loop: CSVREGPYEQYF. DNA of the CDR3: TGCAGCGTCAGGGAGGGGCCCTACGAGCAGTACTTC.

The chain couples TRBV10-3 to TRBJ2-2; weak D call: TRBD1 (5 bases). Deletions cut 4 bases from V and 0 bases from J, with 6 bases between. The CDR3 totals 14 residues. Germline loops: CDR1 ENHRY, CDR2 SYGVKD. In DNA form, the CDR3 reads TGTGCCATCAGTGGGGGCGCGAACACCGGGGAGCTGTTTTTT. Translation: CAISGGANTGELFF.

V gene TRBV12-3 or TRBV12-4 combines with J gene TRBJ1-3, with no clear D. V was pared by 3 bases and J by 0 bases, with 9 bases between. This CDR3 spans 15 amino acids. In DNA, the CDR3 is TGTGCCAGCAGTTTTTCGCCTGGCTCTGGAAACACCATATATTTT. Protein: CASSFSPGSGNTIYF.

This clonotype was seen only a few times. The chain is built from TRBV4-3 and TRBJ1-4, with a possible D match to TRBD1 (6 bases). The germline V gene has CDR1 LGHNA and CDR2 YSLEER. Trimming cost V 4 bases and J 5 bases, with 14 bases left between them. This CDR3 comprises 15 residues. CDR3 sequence (DNA): TGCGCCAGCAGCCTTTGGACAGCAAGAAATGAAAAACTGTTTTTT. Its translation: CASSLWTARNEKLFF.